This T cell receptor (beta chain) stems from a study of CD8 T cells in ankylosing spondylitis. Points from the study as a whole: Clones tied to disease were said to be significantly enriched in matched ankylosing spondylitis synovial fluid. A motif of under 10 highly homologous TCR beta variants was seen as apparently characteristic of ankylosing spondylitis blood. Disease-linked clones had a CD8+ phenotype and relatively low frequency in peripheral blood.

This clonotype was counted ten times or more. The antigen remains undetermined. The V and J ends lost 5 bases and 4 bases, in that order; junction bases with no gene match: 0. Germline lookup yields CDR1 SGHRS and CDR2 YFSETQ. The CDR3 covers 12 residues. Via MiXCR, TCRdb re-called the 5' RACE reads, giving one row per CDR3 protein. The sample holds approximately 400,000 distinct CDR3 sequences; 17% are singletons and the top ten take over 1%. The chain has TRBV5-1 and TRBJ2-3; 8 nucleotides line up with TRBD1. The sample comprised blood, either unsorted or a sorted T cell fraction (not recorded which). This TCR was recovered from a male donor with ankylosing spondylitis. This CDR3 is CASRTGADTQYF. CDR3 DNA: TGCGCCAGCAGGACAGGGGCAGATACGCAGTATTTT.